This TCR beta chain emerged from a study of shared clonotypes between healthy human individuals. Over several immunoSEQ plates, each subset's genomic DNA was distributed in even portions. Generated by immunoSEQ multiplex PCR, the TCRdb table keeps only in-frame clones and is missing some. The table includes some 480,000 clones, 79% detected once. Losses at the gene ends were 6 bases for V and 3 bases for J; bases not matched to a gene: 4. The CDR3 has 13 amino acids. The germline V gene has CDR1 MDHEN and CDR2 SYDVKM. The chain couples TRBV28 to TRBJ2-7; TRBD1 agrees at 8 bases. Source material: PBMCs. The clonotype comes from a woman between 35 and 50 years old in good health. Some clones in this sample may be carry-over from other donors' samples. The CDR3 here is CASRGQGGYEQYF. The CDR3 nucleotides are TGTGCCAGCAGAGGACAGGGTGGCTACGAGCAGTACTTC.